This T cell receptor beta chain appears in the sequencing data of a study of blood T cell repertoires in COVID-19 (dated by TCRdb to 2018 to 2021). Regarding the complete study: Samples covering the acute and convalescent phases of COVID-19 were provided by collaborators in the United States, Italy and Spain. The prospective study material was composed of cDNA or gDNA derived from T cells, B-cell-depleted T cells, or PBMCs. Subjects who had been exposed to COVID-19, were actively infected with it, or had recovered from it provided the deeply sampled blood TCRbeta repertoires that made up the dataset. The repertoires were released in a freely available public database intended as a resource for research on the immune response to SARS-CoV-2. The samples were drawn from two sources: the first 160 participants of the ongoing ImmuneRACE study, and about 1,300 subjects contributed by 6 global collaborators. The sample metadata nearly always contained a de-identified subject ID, COVID-19 status, age in years and sex. Where HLA class I and class II types were available, the types were taken from metadata supplied by the sample provider, not from assay-based typing. The paper as a whole reports these results and caveats: The quantity of clinical and demographic metadata differed by source and by participant and was supplied without curation.

The count of this clone is one. What antigen it recognizes has not been identified. Per-base quality was not reported, and no clone a single base away is much larger than it. The immunoSEQ Assay, a bias-controlled multiplex PCR, was used to amplify TCRbeta CDR3 regions from genomic DNA. On the study's bioinformatics: Within the assay, amplification of reference gene primers was used to estimate how many nucleated cells each sample contained. To quantify the absolute abundance of each unique TCRbeta CDR3 rearrangement, sequence reads were collapsed and filtered. For each sample, productive Simpson clonality was calculated as the square root of Simpson's diversity index across productive rearrangements. The source is immuneACCESS, and TCRdb retained only in-frame sequences with V and J called. Part of the clones is not carried over; for the studies checked, unresolved V genes explain less than half of this, and the remainder is unexplained. That table is the source of V, J and clone size, and D and trimming were worked out from the DNA. This sample has 200,000 to 250,000 clones in its table, and around four fifths of those were observed once. The ten largest clonotypes hold roughly 5.3% of the sample.

Trimming removed 3 bases from V and 2 bases from J, leaving 14 bases between the germline ends. The germline V gene gives CDR1 as SGHTA and CDR2 as FQGNSA. CDR3 length: 15 amino acids, cysteine to phenylalanine. Only the CDR3 part of the read is kept: 45 bases, read in frame from the first base. Another Seattle source contributed samples from volunteer blood donors who had recovered from COVID-19. The collaborating institutions used their own protocols to collect whole blood in K2EDTA tubes. For TCRbeta analysis, collaborators shipped samples in one of three forms: frozen whole blood, isolated PBMCs, or DNA extracted from either of those sample types.

The rearranged segments are TRBV7-2 and TRBJ2-7, with the D gene not clear enough to name. This TCR came from a woman aged 60-70 years who had recovered from COVID-19. Sequences were obtained from peripheral blood. The nucleotide sequence reads as follows: TGTGCCAGCAGCTTTCGATCAGCGACTGCCTACGAGCAGTACTTC. This is translated as CASSFRSATAYEQYF.